The sequence of this T cell receptor beta chain was determined in a study of long-term antiretroviral therapy in people with HIV. Findings and limits, study-wide: Even long-term ART left TRB diversity below transplant donor controls, despite gains.

About this clone: Its antigen is currently unknown.

Sequencing used immunoSEQ v3.0 at survey level. Measured with immunoSEQ multiplex PCR; TCRdb has only the in-frame clones, and not every one. This sample has approximately 19,000 clones; around three quarters occur once, and the top ten carry 11%. CDR1 and CDR2 (germline): SGHRS, YFSETQ. This CDR3 contains 15 residues. V gave up 4 bases and J gave up 3 bases, with 17 bases separating them. The chain employs TRBV5-1 and TRBJ2-7; D possibly corresponds to TRBD1 (6 bases). This clonotype was obtained from a woman between 35 and 50 years old with HIV. The sample in question was unsorted PBMCs, obtained 2.3 years after starting antiretroviral therapy. This chain's CDR3 is CASSPLGAGDYEQYF. CDR3 DNA: TGCGCCAGCAGCCCCCTGGGGGCAGGAGACTACGAGCAGTACTTC.